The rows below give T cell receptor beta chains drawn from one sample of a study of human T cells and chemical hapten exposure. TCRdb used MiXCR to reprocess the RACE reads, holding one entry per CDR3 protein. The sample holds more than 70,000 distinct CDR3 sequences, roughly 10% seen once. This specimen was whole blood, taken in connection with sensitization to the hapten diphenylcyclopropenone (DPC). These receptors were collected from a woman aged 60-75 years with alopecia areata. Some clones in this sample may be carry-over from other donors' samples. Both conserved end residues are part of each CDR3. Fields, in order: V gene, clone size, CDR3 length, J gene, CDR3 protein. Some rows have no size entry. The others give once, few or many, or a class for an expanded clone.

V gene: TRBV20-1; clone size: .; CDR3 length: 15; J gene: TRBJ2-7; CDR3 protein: CSARGGPEQNYEQYF
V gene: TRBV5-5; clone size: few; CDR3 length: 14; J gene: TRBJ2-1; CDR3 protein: CASAQSGGGNEQFF
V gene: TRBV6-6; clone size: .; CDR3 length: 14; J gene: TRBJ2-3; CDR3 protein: CASSYSEGGDTQYF
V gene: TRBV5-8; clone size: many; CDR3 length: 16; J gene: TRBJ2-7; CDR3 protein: CASSSPLGLISYEQYF
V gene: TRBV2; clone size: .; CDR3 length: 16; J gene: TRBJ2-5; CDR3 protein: CASSYPLGQKQETQYF
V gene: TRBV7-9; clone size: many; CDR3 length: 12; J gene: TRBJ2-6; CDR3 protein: CASTTGANVLTF
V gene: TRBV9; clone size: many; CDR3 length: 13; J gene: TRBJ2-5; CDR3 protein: CASSPGLAETQYF
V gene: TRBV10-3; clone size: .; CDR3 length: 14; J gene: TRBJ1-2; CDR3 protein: CAISESGQTYGYTF
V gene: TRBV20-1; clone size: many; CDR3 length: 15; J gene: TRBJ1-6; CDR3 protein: CSARLGGSYNSPLHF
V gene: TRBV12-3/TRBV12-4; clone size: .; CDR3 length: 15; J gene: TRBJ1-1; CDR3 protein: CASSFSAGRLTEAFF
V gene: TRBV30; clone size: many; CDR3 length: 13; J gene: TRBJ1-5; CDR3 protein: CAWSGHSNQPQHF
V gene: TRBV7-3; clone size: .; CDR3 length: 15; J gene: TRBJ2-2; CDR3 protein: CASSSSRGGTGELFF
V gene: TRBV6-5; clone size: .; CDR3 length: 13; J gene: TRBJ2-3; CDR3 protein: CASSYGRSDTQYF
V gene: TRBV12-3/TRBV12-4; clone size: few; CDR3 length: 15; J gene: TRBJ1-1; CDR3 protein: CASRGDPVGNTEAFF
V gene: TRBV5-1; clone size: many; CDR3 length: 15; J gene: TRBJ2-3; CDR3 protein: CASSAIPTSTDTQYF
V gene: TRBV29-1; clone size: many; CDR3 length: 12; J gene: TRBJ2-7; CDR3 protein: CSVDSGSIEQYF
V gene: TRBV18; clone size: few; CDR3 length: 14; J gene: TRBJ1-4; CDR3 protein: CASSPQDSNEKLFF
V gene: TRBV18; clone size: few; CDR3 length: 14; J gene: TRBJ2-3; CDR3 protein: CATHPVFNTDTQYF
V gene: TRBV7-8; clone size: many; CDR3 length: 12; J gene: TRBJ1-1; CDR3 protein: CASSLPLGGAFF
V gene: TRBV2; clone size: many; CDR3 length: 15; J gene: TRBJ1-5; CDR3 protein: CASSKTGRSNQPQHF
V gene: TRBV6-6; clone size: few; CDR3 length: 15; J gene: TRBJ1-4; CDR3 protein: CASRRNFATNEKLFF
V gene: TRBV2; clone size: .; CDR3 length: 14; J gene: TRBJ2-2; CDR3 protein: CASSGITDTGELFF
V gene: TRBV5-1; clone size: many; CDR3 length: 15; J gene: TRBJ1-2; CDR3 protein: CASSLEGPHTYGYTF
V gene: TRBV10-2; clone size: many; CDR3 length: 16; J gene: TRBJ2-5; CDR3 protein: CASSESMTSGKETQYF
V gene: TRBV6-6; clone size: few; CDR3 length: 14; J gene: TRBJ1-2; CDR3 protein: CASSSAGSNYGYTF
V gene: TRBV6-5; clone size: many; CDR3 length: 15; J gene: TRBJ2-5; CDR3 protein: CASSYEGIIGETQYF
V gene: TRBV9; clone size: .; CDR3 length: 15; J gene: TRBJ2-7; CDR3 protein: CASSVGGGTVTEQYF
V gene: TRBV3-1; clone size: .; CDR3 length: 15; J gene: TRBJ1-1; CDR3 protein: CASSLNSGTVGEAFF
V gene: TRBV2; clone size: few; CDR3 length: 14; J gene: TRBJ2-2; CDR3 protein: CASSEVGQLEELFF
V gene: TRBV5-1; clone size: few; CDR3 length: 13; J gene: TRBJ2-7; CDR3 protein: CASSPDGGLEQYF
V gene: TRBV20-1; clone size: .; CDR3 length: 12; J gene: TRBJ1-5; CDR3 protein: CRSGDGNQPQHF